The sequence of this T cell receptor beta chain was determined in a study of quantifying T cell responses using KT2 cells. About the study: cDNA was made from DNase-treated RNA using alpha and beta constant primers. The second PCR ran as a qPCR until a predetermined fluorescence threshold was reached. Findings and limits, study-wide: Very high KT2 spike-in numbers caused saturation in KT2 sequence detection.

An oligo carrying a UMI was ligated to the cDNA 3' end. An equimolar mix of RC1.1 and RC1.2 primed the beta chain across TRBC1 and TRBC2. Starting with the second PCR, alpha and beta TCR chains went through separate processing. In TCRdb, the UMI-ligation and nested PCR reads were re-called with MiXCR into one record per CDR3 protein. The data show 60,000 or so distinct CDR3 sequences, 9% to 15% seen once. Germline lookup yields CDR1 DFQATT and CDR2 SNEGSKA (reference sequence). With 1 base removed from V and 9 bases from J, the gap between germline ends came to 13 bases. This CDR3 contains 13 residues. This clonotype was seen ten or more times. Its specificity is not known.

The rearrangement uses TRBV20-1 and TRBJ2-1; D gene ambiguous. The sample taken for sequencing was PBMCs spiked with cells of the T cell clone KT2. The source is a human donor. This CDR3 is CSARGYFFGEQFF. The CDR3 coding sequence is TGCAGTGCTAGAGGCTATTTCTTTGGTGAGCAGTTCTTC.